The subject of this entry is one T cell receptor beta chain. The antigen is undetermined. This entry belongs to a study of OX40 agonist ivuxolimab in advanced cancers. For the study at large: Intravenous ivuxolimab at 0.01 to 10 mg/kg was given to patients every 2 weeks.

Repertoires were generated with immunoSEQ multiplex PCR, while TCRdb's copy carries only in-frame clones and drops some. Here the sample spans approximately 20,000 clones, roughly 80% being singletons. Germline CDR1 MNHNS, CDR2 SASEGT. The trim removed 0 bases at V and 5 bases at J, leaving 9 bases unmatched. This CDR3 is built from 16 residues. Regarding the study as a whole: On average, CD8+ T cells had more expanded clones than CD4+. Undetermined was the antigen specificity of the expanded peripheral T cells.

V usage is TRBV6-1 and J usage is TRBJ2-7, with 8 bases fitting TRBD2. The clonotype comes from an adult with an advanced solid tumor such as melanoma, head and neck, liver or kidney cancer. Sequences were derived from CD4+ or CD8+ T cells sorted from blood, sampled in a trial of the OX40 agonist ivuxolimab. This CDR3 reads CASSEANGGARHEQYF. The CDR3 DNA reads as TGTGCCAGCAGTGAAGCCAACGGGGGGGCCCGGCACGAGCAGTACTTC.